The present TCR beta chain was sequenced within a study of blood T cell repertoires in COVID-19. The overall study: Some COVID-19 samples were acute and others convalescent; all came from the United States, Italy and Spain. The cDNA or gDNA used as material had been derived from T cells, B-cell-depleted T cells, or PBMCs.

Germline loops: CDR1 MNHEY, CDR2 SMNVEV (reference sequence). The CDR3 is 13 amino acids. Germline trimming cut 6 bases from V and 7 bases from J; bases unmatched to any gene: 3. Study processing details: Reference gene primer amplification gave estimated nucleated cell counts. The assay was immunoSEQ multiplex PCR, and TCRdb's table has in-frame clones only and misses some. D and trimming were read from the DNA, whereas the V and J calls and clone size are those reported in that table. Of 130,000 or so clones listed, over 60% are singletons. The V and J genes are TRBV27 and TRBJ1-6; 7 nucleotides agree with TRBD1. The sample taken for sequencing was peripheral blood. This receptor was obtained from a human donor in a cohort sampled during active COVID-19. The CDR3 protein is CASSGQANSPLHF. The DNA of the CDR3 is TGTGCCAGCAGCGGACAGGCAAATTCACCCCTCCACTTT.